The sample holds a few counts of the clone carrying this T cell receptor (beta chain). Each individual donor underwent a draw of roughly 10 milliliters of peripheral blood. It was with a sample-barcoded 5' primer and a J-beta primer mix that a second PCR of about 7 to 12 cycles was run. A single record per CDR3 protein comes from TCRdb applying MiXCR to the 5' RACE reads. The table lists 1.5 million to 2 million distinct CDR3 sequences, over 25% of them singletons. The sample is drawn from a study of blood T cells in healthy people across ages. Trimming pared 7 bases from V and 0 bases from J, leaving 19 bases between. The CDR3 runs to 16 residues. Germline assignment: CDR1 SNHLY and CDR2 FYNNEI.

V usage is TRBV2 and J usage is TRBJ2-7; the D gene is possibly TRBD2 (7 bases). The sequence came from a woman younger than 45 in good health. The sequencing input was blood. CDR3 in DNA: TGTGCCAGCAACCTAAATGGGGGGGGCACCTCCTACGAGCAGTACTTC. Its translation is CASNLNGGGTSYEQYF. Full variable domain (outside the CDR3, taken from reference TRBV2 and TRBJ2-7): EPEVTQTPSHQVTQMGQEVILRCVPISNHLYFYWYRQILGQKVEFLVSFYNNEISEKSEIFDDQFSVERPDGSNFTLKIRSTKLEDSAMYFCASNLNGGGTSYEQYFGPGTRLTVT.